This T cell receptor beta chain was recovered during a study of human thymus T cells. Healthy Finnish infants undergoing corrective surgery for congenital heart defects were used as donors. Study-wide results and limits: Thymic and blood repertoires showed apparently biased V and J gene usage.

CDR3 length: 11 residues. V was clipped by 10 bases and J by 3 bases, with 9 bases between them. The germline CDR1 and CDR2 sequences are MDHEN and SYDVKM. To note about this clone: The antigen is not known.

Method: immunoSEQ multiplex PCR; TCRdb's copy keeps in-frame clones and lacks some. Of 40,000 to 55,000 clones listed, about 93% are singletons. The clonotype originates from a boy less than two years old with a congenital heart defect but otherwise immunologically healthy. The V and J genes are TRBV28 and TRBJ2-5; TRBD2 might be the D (5 bases). Sequencing was carried out using blood. CDR3 nucleotides: TGTGCCACAATAGCGAAAGAGACCCAGTACTTC. It encodes CATIAKETQYF.